This T cell receptor beta chain emerged from a study of blood T cell repertoires in COVID-19. Study-level information: COVID-19 samples from acute and convalescent phases originated in the United States, Italy and Spain. T cells, B-cell-depleted T cells, or PBMCs provided the cDNA or gDNA that served as material.

V trimming: 5 bases; J trimming: 1 base; junction bases outside the gene matches: 5. CDR1 is LGHNA and CDR2 is YNFKEQ in the germline V gene. This CDR3 has 15 residues. Only in-frame clones appear in the TCRdb table, and some are missing; sequencing was by immunoSEQ multiplex PCR. The sample records some 350,000 clones, roughly 90% being singletons. Sequencing was performed on peripheral blood. The rearrangement joins TRBV4-2 to TRBJ1-1; 9 bases align to TRBD1. The TCR originated in a woman aged 30 to 39 with COVID-19, enrolled during active disease. For the CDR3, the DNA is TGTGCCAGCAGCATAGCGGGACAGGGGAACACTGAAGCTTTCTTT. This sequence encodes CASSIAGQGNTEAFF.